The 3 T cell receptor beta chains below all came from one sample that was sequenced in a study of T cell changes during pregnancy in multiple sclerosis. Here immunoSEQ multiplex PCR was the method, and the copy in TCRdb shows in-frame clones only, minus some. Here the sample spans approximately 40,000 clones, 95% to 96% being singletons. Sequenced material: peripheral blood, taken in the second trimester of pregnancy. The receptor source for this set is a female donor with multiple sclerosis, enrolled in a pregnancy study.

The gene calls are TRBV9 and TRBJ2-1; 7 bases map to TRBD2. V gave up 0 bases and J gave up 8 bases; unmatched junction bases: 11. This CDR3 spans 16 amino acids. Germline assignment: CDR1 SGDLS and CDR2 YYNGEE. The CDR3 protein is CASSVGGGRRLDEQFF. The CDR3 DNA reads as TGTGCCAGCAGCGTAGGTGGCGGGAGAAGGTTGGATGAGCAGTTCTTC.

This rearrangement joins TRBV5-6 to TRBJ2-7; maybe TRBD1 (7 bases). V lost 3 bases to trimming and J lost 3 bases, with 13 bases between them. CDR3 size: 14 residues. The germline V gene encodes CDR1 SGHDT and CDR2 YYEEEE. For the CDR3, the DNA is TGTGCCAGCAGCTCTCAGGGGGGAAGCTACGAGCAGTACTTC. This encodes CASSSQGGSYEQYF.

This clone was observed once. The rearrangement links TRBV6-6 to TRBJ1-3; D is unclear. V was trimmed by 4 bases and J by 0 bases, leaving 13 bases between them. Germline V gene data show CDR1 as MNHNY and CDR2 as SVGAGI (reference sequence). This CDR3 comprises 16 residues. CDR3 sequence reads: CASSLSQSYSGNTIYF. The CDR3, as DNA: TGTGCCAGCAGTTTATCACAGAGTTACTCTGGAAACACCATATATTTT.